One T cell receptor (beta chain) is described in this entry. Its target is unknown. The entry originates in a study of OX40 agonist ivuxolimab in advanced cancers. Overall study context: Prior anti-PD-1, anti-PD-L1 or anti-CTLA-4 therapy was allowed; around 40% had some. Points from the study as a whole: CD4+ and CD8+ blood T cells expanded clonally by week 6 at 0.1 to 3.0 mg/kg.

Sequenced by immunoSEQ multiplex PCR; TCRdb stores in-frame clones only, minus some. The data contain some 83,000 clones, more than 90% of them seen just once; the ten biggest clones take up approximately 0.7%. This CDR3 comprises 14 residues. The input for sequencing was CD4+ or CD8+ T cells sorted from blood, taken in a trial of the OX40 agonist ivuxolimab. This clonotype originated in an adult with an advanced solid tumor such as melanoma, head and neck, liver or kidney cancer. V and J are TRBV1 and TRBJ2-3; no DNA check was done on the table's D call, TRBD2. TRBV1 is described as a pseudogene. CDR3 in amino acids: CTSSPSWVPDTQYF. Written as DNA, the CDR3 is TGCACCAGCAGCCCTAGTTGGGTCCCAGATACGCAGTATTTT.